Described below is a single T cell receptor (beta chain) sequence and its context. Which antigen it targets is not known. Base-call qualities are not available, and no considerably larger clone is one nucleotide away. The data were obtained in a study of blood T cell repertoires in COVID-19 (TCRdb year 2020). A note on the overall study: Collaborator samples came from the United States, Italy and Spain and covered acute and convalescent phases of COVID-19. The repertoires were released in a freely available public database meant as a resource for research on the immune response to SARS-CoV-2. Where HLA class I and class II types were available, the types were taken from metadata supplied by the sample provider, not from assay-based typing. Deeply sampled blood TCRbeta repertoires from subjects exposed to, actively infected with, or recovered from COVID-19 were included in the dataset. The samples were drawn from the first 160 participants of the ongoing ImmuneRACE study and from some 1,300 subjects provided by 6 global collaborators. The material from the prospective study consisted of cDNA or gDNA derived from T cells, B-cell-depleted T cells, or PBMCs. The sample metadata nearly always contained a de-identified subject ID, COVID-19 status, age in years and sex. The paper's findings and limits, for the study overall: How much clinical and demographic metadata was included differed by source and by participant, and the metadata was provided uncurated.

TCRbeta CDR3 regions were amplified from genomic DNA by means of the immunoSEQ Assay, a bias-controlled multiplex PCR. The authors processed their data as follows. The number of nucleated cells in each sample was estimated from the amplification of reference gene primers within the assay. To quantify the absolute abundance of each unique TCRbeta CDR3 rearrangement, sequence reads were collapsed and filtered. For each sample, productive Simpson clonality was calculated as the square root of Simpson's diversity index across productive rearrangements. In its TCRdb copy, this immuneACCESS table keeps in-frame sequences only and misses some clones. Where compared with another copy, unresolved V genes explain less than half of these, and the others have no known cause. For V, J and clone size, that table is used; D and trimming come from the DNA. For this sample there are tens of thousands of clones; more than 80% appear just once. The top ten clonotypes cover 15% to 19% of the sample.

Each collaborating institution followed its own protocols to collect whole blood in K2EDTA tubes. For TCRbeta analysis, collaborators shipped samples in one of three forms: frozen whole blood, isolated PBMCs, or DNA extracted from either of those sample types. Sequencing was performed on peripheral blood. The clonotype originates from a woman aged 80 or over with acute or convalescent COVID-19.

The bases are TGTGCCAGCAGCTTAAGGTCTACGGGGGGCAGGACTGAAGCTTTCTTT. It is translated as CASSLRSTGGRTEAFF. The receptor chain draws on TRBV7-6 and TRBJ1-1, with TRBD1 as a weak D call on 6 bases. From the cysteine through the phenylalanine, the CDR3 covers 16 amino acids. The entry retains the CDR3 DNA only, 48 bases that are in frame from base 1. According to the germline V gene, CDR1 reads SGHVS and CDR2 reads FNYEAQ. V is reduced by 2 bases and J by 5 bases, leaving a spacing of 18 bases between them.